This T cell receptor (beta chain) is drawn from a study of shared clonotypes between healthy human individuals. TCRdb's copy holds only in-frame clones and misses some; the assay was immunoSEQ multiplex PCR. The repertoire holds approximately 2,300,000 clones, with 85% to 95% as singletons. Everyone who donated was a Caucasian adult who lived in Nashville, Tennessee. From germline, CDR1 is MDHEN and CDR2 SYDVKM. Trimming cost V 6 bases and J 7 bases; bases outside gene matches: 9. The CDR3 sequence is 15 residues long. The chain recombines TRBV28 with TRBJ2-2, with 9 nucleotides matching TRBD1. Sequenced material: naive CD4+ T cells from PBMCs. Noted subset: CD45RA+ positively selected. This receptor was identified in a man aged 18 to 29 in good health. Some clones in this sample may be carry-over from other donors' samples. The CDR3 protein is CASSPGTGLVGELFF. CDR3 bases: TGTGCCAGCAGCCCCGGGACAGGGTTGGTCGGGGAGCTGTTTTTT.